Below are 8 T cell receptor beta chains sequenced from a single sample in a study of shared clonotypes between healthy human individuals. Clones were read by immunoSEQ multiplex PCR, and TCRdb kept only the in-frame ones, dropping some. The sample lists 2.3 million or so clones; 90% to 95% were seen once. The sequenced sample was naive CD4+ T cells from PBMCs. Described subset: CD45RA+ positively selected. The receptors derive from a man aged 18 to 29 in good health. Some clones in this sample may be carry-over from other donors' samples.

The chain employs TRBV27 and TRBJ1-5; possibly TRBD1 for D (5 bases). The CDR3 length is 13 residues. The V end was cut by 8 bases, the J end by 9 bases, with 17 bases between. Germline V gene lookup returns CDR1 MNHEY and CDR2 SMNVEV (reference sequence). CDR3 in amino acids: CASGPVVGGPQHF. The CDR3 DNA reads as TGTGCCAGCGGACCGGTAGTTGGGGGGCCCCAGCATTTT.

CDR3 nucleotide sequence: TGCGCCAGCAGCTTGTATCTCACAGGGACAAGCTACGAGCAGTACTTC. Translation gives CASSLYLTGTSYEQYF. V is TRBV5-1 and J is TRBJ2-7; tentatively, D is TRBD1 (6 bases). Trimming removed 1 base at V and 3 bases at J, with 17 bases between. The germline gives CDR1 SGHRS, CDR2 YFSETQ. The CDR3 runs 16 residues. Complete variable domain (other parts from reference TRBV5-1 and TRBJ2-7): KAGVTQTPRYLIKTRGQQVTLSCSPISGHRSVSWYQQTPGQGLQFLFEYFSETQRNKGNFPGRFSGRQFSNSRSEMNVSTLELGDSALYLCASSLYLTGTSYEQYFGPGTRLTVT.

V is TRBV11-3 and J is TRBJ2-1, with D hard to call. Germline CDR1 is SGHNT and CDR2 is YENEEA. With 6 bases removed from V and 5 bases from J, the gap between germline ends came to 11 bases. This CDR3 has 13 residues. The CDR3 DNA reads as TGTGCCAGCAGTCAAGAAACCAACAATGAGCAGTTCTTC. Encoded protein: CASSQETNNEQFF.

The rearrangement joins TRBV6-5 to TRBJ2-1, with 9 positions matching TRBD2. Germline lookup yields CDR1 MNHEY and CDR2 SVGAGI. Losses at the gene ends were 2 bases for V and 6 bases for J; bases not matched to a gene: 5. This CDR3 comprises 15 residues. The CDR3 loop reads CASSYSSGRINEQFF. In nucleotides, the CDR3 is TGTGCCAGCAGTTACAGTAGCGGGAGAATCAATGAGCAGTTCTTC.

This clone was seen just once. This CDR3 is also generated by other DNA sequences in the sample. This chain uses TRBV20-1 with TRBJ2-4; D gene unclear. The germline V and J ends were trimmed by 2 bases and 6 bases, with 2 bases remaining between them. This CDR3 has 10 residues. Germline V CDR1 and CDR2: DFQATT, SNEGSKA (reference sequence). The CDR3 DNA reads as TGCAGTGCTAGAACAAACATTCAGTACTTC. It is translated as CSARTNIQYF.

This chain links TRBV5-1 with TRBJ2-1; weak D call: TRBD2 (5 bases). CDR3 size: 15 residues. The germline V gene has CDR1 SGHRS and CDR2 YFSETQ. Trimming cost V 7 bases and J 0 bases, with 14 bases left between them. CDR3 DNA sequence: TGCGCCAGCGGGGATGGCACTAGCTCCTACAATGAGCAGTTCTTC. Amino acid sequence: CASGDGTSSYNEQFF.

The chain has TRBV29-1 and TRBJ2-3; no definite D call. Germline CDR1 reads SQVTM; CDR2 reads ANQGSEA. V was shortened by 7 bases and J by 4 bases, with 9 bases between the two germline ends. The CDR3 runs 11 residues. The CDR3 region is CSGGVADTQYF. In DNA form, the CDR3 reads TGCAGCGGTGGAGTCGCAGATACGCAGTATTTT.

As regards this clone: This sample includes further DNA sequences coding for the same CDR3. The chain carries TRBV7-9 and TRBJ1-4; D is uncertain. The CDR3 runs 14 residues. The V end lost 2 bases, the J end lost 1 base, and 5 bases lay between the germline ends. CDR1 and CDR2 from the germline V gene are SEHNR and FQNEAQ (reference sequence). CDR3 protein: CASSLLGTNEKLFF. CDR3 coding DNA: TGTGCCAGCAGCTTACTGGGAACTAATGAAAAACTGTTTTTT. Combining the CDR3 with reference TRBV7-9 and TRBJ1-4 gives the whole variable domain DTGVSQNPRHKITKRGQNVTFRCDPISEHNRLYWYRQTLGQGPEFLTYFQNEAQLEKSRLLSDRFSAERPKGSFSTLEIQRTEQGDSAMYLCASSLLGTNEKLFFGSGTQLSVL.